This entry is about one T cell receptor beta chain. Its specificity is unknown. The source of the sample is a study of a mutant IDH1 vaccine in newly diagnosed glioma. Study-level information: Treated patients, averaging about 40 years, were roughly 60% male and around 38% female. Every participant had undergone radiotherapy, temozolomide, or both before, and most underwent both.

CDR1 is SEHNR and CDR2 is FQNEAQ in the germline V gene (reference sequence). V was shortened by 5 bases and J by 0 bases, with 8 bases between the two germline ends. The CDR3 is made up of 14 amino acids. Time point given: week 35, safety follow-up. The investigators gave 300 ug of mutant IDH1 20-mer peptide in each vaccine dose, together with topical imiquimod. TCRdb's copy holds only in-frame clones and misses some; the assay was immunoSEQ multiplex PCR. This sample has roughly 54,000 clones; around 84% occur once, and the top ten carry under 5%. The clonotype originates from a woman under 30 with glioma. The V call is TRBV7-9, the J call TRBJ1-5; no clear D. The source material was PBMCs, sampled from a glioma patient whose treatment included an IDH1 peptide vaccine. The CDR3 spells CASSPGNSNQPQHF. Here the CDR3 DNA reads TGTGCCAGCAGCCCTGGGAATAGCAATCAGCCCCAGCATTTT.